These 29 T cell receptor beta chains share one sample of origin, sequenced in a study of glioma-infiltrating T cells. The iRepertoire nested amplicon-rescue multiplex PCR amplified TCR alpha and beta CDR3s from RNA. Via MiXCR, TCRdb re-called the multiplex PCR reads, giving one row per CDR3 protein. The table shows approximately 190,000 distinct CDR3 sequences, with 32% occurring only once. Sample: glioma tissue, nonneoplastic brain tissue, or PBMCs (not recorded which). Receptors were obtained from a human donor with low-grade glioma or glioblastoma, undergoing nonglioma brain surgery, or in good health (not recorded which).

Comments on this clonotype: A much larger clone is a single base away; this may be a read error. The chain joins TRBV4-1 to TRBJ2-5; D may correspond to TRBD1 or TRBD2 (6 bases each). Per germline, CDR1 MGHRA and CDR2 YSYEKL. CDR3 length: 16 residues. The CDR3 here is CSSSHGGQRYQETQYF. CDR3 nucleotide sequence: TGCTCCAGCAGCCATGGGGGGCAGCGGTACCAAGAGACCCAGTACTTC.

This clonotype was counted many times. The rearrangement links TRBV20-1 to TRBJ1-5; D is unresolved. Germline CDR1 and CDR2: DFQATT and SNEGSKA (reference sequence). The CDR3 covers 13 residues. Deletions cut 3 bases from V and 2 bases from J, with 8 bases between. The chain's CDR3 is CSASILGNQPQHF. The CDR3 bases are TGCAGTGCTAGCATTCTGGGCAATCAGCCCCAGCATTTT.

This clonotype was seen a handful of times. The chain uses TRBV12-3 or TRBV12-4 and TRBJ2-7, with no clear D. V was clipped by 2 bases and J by 6 bases, with 8 bases between them. There are 12 residues in the CDR3. This CDR3 is CASSLSPREQYF. CDR3 DNA sequence: TGTGCCAGCAGTTTATCACCCCGCGAGCAGTACTTC.

This clonotype has ten or more counts. V usage is TRBV27 and J usage is TRBJ1-2, with D possibly TRBD1 on 6 matching bases. Trimming removed 4 bases at V and 5 bases at J, with 11 bases between. The CDR3 runs 13 residues. The germline CDR1 and CDR2 sequences are MNHEY and SMNVEV (reference sequence). The DNA of the CDR3 is TGTGCCAGCAGTTCACAGGACAGATATGGCTACACCTTC. It translates to CASSSQDRYGYTF.

Notes on this clonotype: Being one base from a much bigger clone, this may be a read error. The rearrangement links TRBV4-2 to TRBJ1-4; D remains unclear. The CDR3 loop spans 14 amino acids. Trimming took off 1 base at V and 8 bases at J, with 11 bases between the two ends. CDR1 LGHNA and CDR2 YNFKEQ come from the germline V gene. DNA of the CDR3: TGTGCCAGCAGCCAAGTAAAGGATAAGGAAAAACTGTTTTTT. It codes for CASSQVKDKEKLFF.

Points on this clonotype: This could be a read error, since a much larger clone is one nucleotide away. This sequence joins TRBV3-1 and TRBJ2-7; D remains ambiguous. CDR3 size: 14 residues. Germline lookup yields CDR1 LGHDT and CDR2 YNNKEL (reference sequence). CDR3 nucleotide sequence: TGTGCCAGCAGCCAAAGGGAATCGGCCTACGTGCAGTACTTC. Protein product: CASSQRESAYVQYF.

The chain is built from TRBV25-1 and TRBJ1-1; 10 positions agree with TRBD1. The CDR3 is 15 amino acids. CDR1 is MGHDK, CDR2 SYGVNS, per germline. J lost 3 bases, V lost 3 bases, and 4 bases had no gene match. As DNA, the CDR3 is TGTGCCAGCAGTGAGGACAGGGGGTGCGACACTGAAGCTTTCTTT. Its protein is CASSEDRGCDTEAFF.

For this clonotype: A much more abundant neighbour one base away suggests this may be a read error. DNA of the CDR3: TGCGCCAGCAGCTCTGGACAGGACCTTCGAGAGACCCAGTACTTC. This translates into CASSSGQDLRETQYF. The chain joins TRBV5-1 to TRBJ2-5; 7 bases map to TRBD1. V was pared by 3 bases and J by 4 bases, with 9 bases of the junction left unmatched. Germline CDR1 SGHRS, CDR2 YFSETQ. The length of the CDR3 is 15 residues. The full variable domain, in which reference TRBV5-1 and TRBJ2-5 provide the parts outside the CDR3, is KAGVTQTPRYLIKTRGQQVTLSCSPISGHRSVSWYQQTPGQGLQFLFEYFSETQRNKGNFPGRFSGRQFSNSRSEMNVSTLELGDSALYLCASSSGQDLRETQYFGPGTRLLVL.

This clonotype was counted only a few times. This chain links TRBV4-3 with TRBJ1-6; D is perhaps TRBD1 (5 bases). V was cut by 2 bases and J by 7 bases, with 12 bases left in between. The CDR3 is made up of 15 amino acids. Germline V gene data show CDR1 as LGHNA and CDR2 as YSLEER. Here the CDR3 DNA reads TGCGCCAGCAGCCAAAACCGGGACTTAAATTCACCCCTCCACTTT. This codes for CASSQNRDLNSPLHF.

This clonotype was seen repeatedly, ten times or more. The CDR3 DNA sequence: TGCAGTGCCAGGACTAGCGGGACCAGAGAGACCCAGTACTTC. Protein product: CSARTSGTRETQYF. The chain couples TRBV20-1 to TRBJ2-5; 12 positions agree with TRBD2. Germline CDR1 reads DFQATT; CDR2 reads SNEGSKA (reference sequence). The CDR3 extends over 14 amino acids. Trimming removed 6 bases from V and 4 bases from J; junction bases left unmatched: 6.

Notes on this clonotype: Just one base apart from a much larger clone, this may be a read error. This sequence joins TRBV7-2 and TRBJ2-4, with a tentative D call TRBD1 (5 bases). Germline assignment: CDR1 SGHTA and CDR2 FQGNSA. Between the trimmed V and J ends, which lost 5 bases and 3 bases, there was a span of 11 bases. The CDR3 is made up of 14 amino acids. The CDR3 bases are TGTGCCAGCAGCCCACAGGACCGCAAAAACATTCAGTACTTC. Protein: CASSPQDRKNIQYF.

This clonotype has at least ten counts. The chain carries TRBV27 and TRBJ2-1; 13 bases map to TRBD2. The CDR3 is 16 amino acids. After removal of 5 bases from V and 7 bases from J, the junction contained 8 bases not matched to a gene. Germline assignment: CDR1 MNHEY and CDR2 SMNVEV (reference sequence). CDR3 sequence: CASSAPLAGGPNEQFF. As DNA, the CDR3 is TGTGCCAGCAGTGCCCCACTAGCGGGAGGGCCGAATGAGCAGTTCTTC.

At least ten counts were recorded for this clonotype. The V and J genes are TRBV24-1 and TRBJ1-5; a possible D gene is TRBD1 (6 bases). Per germline, CDR1 KGHDR and CDR2 SFDVKD. CDR3 length equals 14 residues. The germline V and J ends were trimmed by 7 bases and 5 bases, with 14 bases remaining between them. The CDR3 DNA follows: TGTGCCACCAGCCATGCGGACAGTTATCAGCCCCAGCATTTT. Protein sequence: CATSHADSYQPQHF.

This clonotype was recorded at least ten times. The chain carries TRBV15 and TRBJ2-1; D perhaps matches TRBD1 (5 bases). Trimming left V 0 bases short and J 8 bases short, with 14 bases between. This CDR3 region has 15 residues. Germline lookup yields CDR1 LNHNV and CDR2 YYDKDF (reference sequence). CDR3 in DNA: TGTGCCACCAGCAGAGATGTTGGGGCCGGGTATGAGCAGTTCTTC. Residues: CATSRDVGAGYEQFF.

The chain links TRBV7-6 to TRBJ2-5, with 9 bases lining up with TRBD2. This CDR3 comprises 15 residues. J gave up 4 bases and V 6 bases, and 9 bases lay outside the gene matches. In germline, CDR1 is SGHVS, CDR2 FNYEAQ. In DNA form, the CDR3 reads TGTGCCAGCAGTTTGCGGGGGGGACTAAGAGAGACCCAGTACTTC. It yields the protein CASSLRGGLRETQYF.

This clonotype has at least ten counts. The V gene is TRBV28, the J gene TRBJ2-7; no reliable D call. This CDR3 region has 14 residues. Looked up from germline, CDR1 is MDHEN and CDR2 is SYDVKM. Trimming took off 3 bases at V and 12 bases at J, with 21 bases between the two ends. The CDR3 nucleotides are TGTGCCAGCAGTTTCGTGGGAATCTCCCCACGACTGTACTTC. Protein sequence: CASSFVGISPRLYF.

This clonotype was seen ten or more times. The chain couples TRBV6-2 or TRBV6-3 to TRBJ2-5; 7 bases line up with TRBD1. CDR1 and CDR2 from the germline V gene are MNHEY and SVGEGT. V was clipped by 0 bases and J by 7 bases; unmatched bases: 5. This CDR3 is built from 14 residues. CDR3 coding DNA: TGTGCCAGCAGTTACTCGCCAGGGGGAGCGACCCAGTACTTC. It encodes CASSYSPGGATQYF.

This clonotype was counted many times. This chain links TRBV20-1 with TRBJ2-5; D not certain. The V gene's germline CDR1 is DFQATT and CDR2 SNEGSKA (reference sequence). The V end was cut by 5 bases, the J end by 4 bases, with 8 bases between. The CDR3 covers 11 residues. CDR3 in amino acids: CSALSRETQYF. The CDR3 nucleotides are TGCAGTGCTTTGAGTCGAGAGACCCAGTACTTC.

In its sample, this clonotype was seen many times. The chain is built from TRBV6-2 or TRBV6-3 and TRBJ2-5, with D tentatively TRBD1 (6 bases). Trimming shortened V by 8 bases and J by 1 base, and 11 bases separated the two germline ends. The CDR3 sequence is 13 residues long. The germline gives CDR1 MNHEY, CDR2 SVGEGT. CDR3 coding DNA: TGTGCCAGCGGGGGCCGCGCCCAAGAGACCCAGTACTTC. This codes for CASGGRAQETQYF.

Notes on this clonotype: The junction shows a germline mismatch at one end, possibly a read error. V usage is TRBV11-1 and J usage is TRBJ2-7, with D possibly being TRBD2 (5 bases). Germline CDR1 is SGHAT and CDR2 is FQDESV (reference sequence). The CDR3 spans 15 residues. Here the CDR3 DNA reads TGCGCCAGCAGCCCCGGACTCCTGGGGTCGGACGAGCAGTACTTC. Amino acid sequence: CASSPGLLGSDEQYF.

The chain carries TRBV20-1 and TRBJ2-1; TRBD2 agrees at 12 bases. J lost 7 bases, V lost 6 bases, and 4 bases had no gene match. Germline CDR1 and CDR2: DFQATT and SNEGSKA (reference sequence). The CDR3 spans 13 residues. The CDR3 region is CSARTSGRNEQFF. The CDR3 DNA reads TGCAGTGCGCGAACTAGCGGGAGGAATGAGCAGTTCTTC.

This clonotype was counted many times. The chain is built from TRBV10-3 and TRBJ1-2; no definite D call. Trimming took off 4 bases at V and 6 bases at J, with 6 bases between the two ends. Germline V gene sequence: CDR1 ENHRY, CDR2 SYGVKD. This CDR3 comprises 11 residues. CDR3 DNA sequence: TGTGCCATCAGTGGAGGGAATGGCTACACCTTC. Amino acids: CAISGGNGYTF.

The rearrangement links TRBV19 to TRBJ2-1; the D gene is possibly TRBD2 (6 bases). The V gene's germline CDR1 is LNHDA and CDR2 SQIVND (reference sequence). V shed 5 bases and J shed 6 bases, with 17 bases lying between them. The CDR3 has 15 residues. CDR3 loop: CASSFEEGPCNEQFF. CDR3 DNA sequence: TGTGCCAGTAGTTTTGAGGAGGGCCCCTGCAATGAGCAGTTCTTC. The full variable domain, its missing parts supplied by reference TRBV19 and TRBJ2-1, is DGGITQSPKYLFRKEGQNVTLSCEQNLNHDAMYWYRQDPGQGLRLIYYSQIVNDFQKGDIAEGYSVSREKKESFPLTVTSAQKNPTAFYLCASSFEEGPCNEQFFGPGTRLTVL.

Comment on this clonotype: Sequence at one end of the junction differs from germline and may be a read error. This chain joins TRBV15 and TRBJ1-5; D remains ambiguous. This CDR3 region has 15 residues. Germline CDR1 and CDR2: LNHNV and YYDKDF (reference sequence). The CDR3 DNA follows: TGTGCCACCAGGAGAGTTCTCGATGGCAATCAGCTCCAGCATTTT. It codes for CATRRVLDGNQLQHF.

This clonotype was recorded a few times. This rearrangement joins TRBV3-1 to TRBJ2-7; D is undetermined. With 4 bases removed from V and 2 bases from J, the gap between germline ends came to 15 bases. The CDR3 is 15 amino acids. From germline, CDR1 is LGHDT and CDR2 YNNKEL (reference sequence). The CDR3 loop reads CASSRGRTRTYEQYF. The CDR3 nucleotides are TGTGCCAGCAGCCGAGGACGTACCCGGACCTACGAGCAGTACTTC.

This clonotype was observed a few times. The chain carries TRBV19 and TRBJ2-3, with TRBD2 matching over 8 bases. Germline V gene lookup returns CDR1 LNHDA and CDR2 SQIVND (reference sequence). The CDR3 contains 17 residues. J was trimmed by 4 bases and V by 1 base; bases with no gene match: 10. CDR3 protein: CASSIVLRTSRADTQYF. As DNA, the CDR3 is TGTGCCAGTAGTATAGTCCTGAGGACTAGCCGGGCAGATACGCAGTATTTT. Full variable domain (remainder filled in from reference TRBV19 and TRBJ2-3): DGGITQSPKYLFRKEGQNVTLSCEQNLNHDAMYWYRQDPGQGLRLIYYSQIVNDFQKGDIAEGYSVSREKKESFPLTVTSAQKNPTAFYLCASSIVLRTSRADTQYFGPGTRLTVL.

This clonotype has a handful of counts. The CDR3, as DNA: TGCGCCAGCAGCTTCCAGGGGTACCAAGAGACCCAGTACTTC. Its translation: CASSFQGYQETQYF. The chain joins TRBV5-1 to TRBJ2-5; possible D gene TRBD1, 6 bases. V shed 2 bases and J shed 0 bases, with 8 bases lying between them. The V gene's germline CDR1 is SGHRS and CDR2 YFSETQ. CDR3 length: 14 amino acids.

V gene TRBV29-1 combines with J gene TRBJ2-5, with 10 bases fitting TRBD2. Per germline, CDR1 SQVTM and CDR2 ANQGSEA. The ends lost 2 bases at V and 5 bases at J; junction bases unmatched: 8. The CDR3 consists of 15 residues. This CDR3 is CSVESLAGVGETQYF. The CDR3, as DNA: TGCAGCGTTGAATCTCTAGCGGGAGTTGGCGAGACCCAGTACTTC. Filled out from reference TRBV29-1 and TRBJ2-5, the complete variable domain reads SAVISQKPSRDICQRGTSLTIQCQVDSQVTMMFWYRQQPGQSLTLIATANQGSEATYESGFVIDKFPISRPNLTFSTLTVSNMSPEDSSIYLCSVESLAGVGETQYFGPGTRLLVL.

This chain connects TRBV19 to TRBJ1-1; no firm D call. The CDR3 consists of 11 residues. Germline V gene lookup returns CDR1 LNHDA and CDR2 SQIVND (reference sequence). The V end lost 8 bases, the J end lost 1 base, and 5 bases lay between the germline ends. CDR3 nucleotides: TGTGCCAGTTTAAGGAACACTGAAGCTTTCTTT. Translation: CASLRNTEAFF.